This T cell receptor (beta chain) emerged from a study of blood T cell repertoires in COVID-19. Overall study context: Samples came from the United States, Italy and Spain, spanning acute and convalescent COVID-19. From T cells, B-cell-depleted T cells, or PBMCs came the material, which was cDNA or gDNA.

In the authors' methods: Cell counts per sample came from amplifying reference gene primers. Some clones are missing from TCRdb's copy, which holds only in-frame ones; the method was immunoSEQ multiplex PCR. V, J and clone size derive from that table, while D and trimming were established from the DNA sequence. The sample consists of about 220,000 clones, 80% to 90% of them appearing once. The ends were cut back, 2 bases at V and 6 bases at J, with 5 bases in the middle. This CDR3 is 12 amino acids long. Per the germline V gene, CDR1 is MNHNS and CDR2 is SASEGT. V is TRBV6-1 and J is TRBJ1-5, with D hard to call. The sample was peripheral blood. This clonotype originated in a middle-aged man who had recovered from COVID-19. CDR3 loop: CASSELAQPQHF. CDR3 bases: TGTGCCAGCAGTGAATTAGCTCAGCCCCAGCATTTT.